This is a list of T cell receptor beta chains from one sample in a study of OX40 agonist ivuxolimab in advanced cancers. Using immunoSEQ multiplex PCR, the repertoire was profiled, and TCRdb retains in-frame clones only, with some absent. The repertoire has 85,000 to 130,000 clones, over 75% of them found once; the top ten carry 0.48%. The starting material was CD4+ or CD8+ T cells sorted from blood, obtained in a trial of the OX40 agonist ivuxolimab. The source of these receptors is an adult with an advanced solid tumor such as melanoma, head and neck, liver or kidney cancer. The CDR3 runs from the conserved cysteine through the conserved F or W. The D gene is left open where the match is weak. Part of the rows lack a size; the others show once, few, many or a class for expanded clones.

J: TRBJ1-2; V: TRBV30; D: .; size: .; CDR3: CAWRPVGRDGYTF; DNA: TGTGCCTGGAGGCCCGTAGGCCGGGATGGCTACACCTTC
J: TRBJ1-3; V: TRBV6-6; D: .; size: .; CDR3: CASSYGGSGNTIYF; DNA: TGTGCCAGCAGTTACGGAGGGAGTGGAAACACCATATATTTT
J: TRBJ1-6; V: TRBV30; D: .; size: .; CDR3: CAWSQVGSPLHF; DNA: TGTGCCTGGAGTCAAGTGGGTTCACCCCTCCACTTT
J: TRBJ1-1; V: TRBV30; D: .; size: .; CDR3: CAWSVRGNTEAFF; DNA: TGTGCCTGGAGTGTACGGGGGAACACTGAAGCTTTCTTT
J: TRBJ1-4; V: TRBV5-1; D: .; size: .; CDR3: CASSLGWGEKLFF; DNA: TGCGCCAGCAGCTTGGGGTGGGGTGAAAAACTGTTTTTT
J: TRBJ1-1; V: TRBV5-3; D: .; size: .; CDR3: CASFPAGGLNTEAFF; DNA: TGTGCCAGTTTCCCCGCCGGGGGGCTGAACACTGAAGCTTTCTTT
J: TRBJ1-2; V: TRBV2; D: .; size: .; CDR3: CASSITGVRDGYTF; DNA: TGTGCCAGCAGTATAACCGGGGTGAGGGATGGCTACACCTTC
J: TRBJ2-3; V: TRBV11-3; D: .; size: .; CDR3: CASSFQGTDTQYF; DNA: TGTGCCAGCAGCTTCCAGGGCACAGATACGCAGTATTTT
J: TRBJ1-3; V: TRBV19; D: .; size: .; CDR3: CASSRAHGNTIYF; DNA: TGTGCCAGTAGTAGGGCGCACGGAAACACCATATATTTT
J: TRBJ1-5; V: TRBV19; D: .; size: once; CDR3: CASSVLNQPQHF; DNA: TGTGCCAGTAGTGTACTCAATCAGCCCCAGCATTTT
J: TRBJ2-7; V: TRBV15; D: TRBD2; size: .; CDR3: CATSSQTSGTYEQYF; DNA: TGTGCCACCAGCAGCCAGACTAGCGGAACCTACGAGCAGTACTTC
J: TRBJ2-5; V: TRBV2; D: TRBD1; size: .; CDR3: CASSEGQLQETQYF; DNA: TGTGCCAGCAGTGAGGGACAGCTTCAAGAGACCCAGTACTTC
J: TRBJ1-2; V: TRBV2; D: .; size: few; CDR3: CASSEGEYGYTF; DNA: TGTGCCAGCAGTGAAGGGGAATATGGCTACACCTTC
J: TRBJ2-6; V: TRBV2; D: .; size: .; CDR3: CASSEGGVVLSGANVLTF; DNA: TGTGCCAGCAGTGAAGGGGGGGTGGTCCTCTCTGGGGCCAACGTCCTGACTTTC
J: TRBJ1-5; V: TRBV6-1; D: .; size: .; CDR3: CASSEYQGVSQPQHF; DNA: TGTGCCAGCAGTGAATACCAGGGAGTGAGTCAGCCCCAGCATTTT
J: TRBJ2-5; V: TRBV21-1; D: .; size: .; CDR3: CASSGDRAAQYF; DNA: TGTGCCAGCAGCGGGGACAGGGCAGCCCAGTACTTC
J: TRBJ1-2; V: TRBV4-2; D: .; size: .; CDR3: CASSQGVGYGYTF; DNA: TGTGCCAGCAGCCAAGGAGTTGGCTATGGCTACACCTTC
J: TRBJ2-5; V: TRBV7-9; D: .; size: .; CDR3: CASSVREQETQYF; DNA: TGTGCCAGCAGCGTCCGGGAGCAAGAGACCCAGTACTTC
J: TRBJ2-3; V: TRBV6-1; D: .; size: .; CDR3: CASSEGGGPDTQYF; DNA: TGTGCCAGCAGTGAGGGGGGAGGTCCAGATACGCAGTATTTT
J: TRBJ1-1; V: TRBV7-2; D: .; size: .; CDR3: CASSLEGWTEAFF; DNA: TGTGCCAGCAGCTTAGAAGGGTGGACTGAAGCTTTCTTT
J: TRBJ2-1; V: TRBV2; D: TRBD1; size: .; CDR3: CASRGDRVRYNEQFF; DNA: TGTGCCAGCAGGGGGGACAGGGTACGGTACAATGAGCAGTTCTTC
J: TRBJ1-1; V: TRBV18; D: .; size: .; CDR3: CASSPPFNTEAFF; DNA: TGTGCCAGCTCACCACCGTTCAACACTGAAGCTTTCTTT
J: TRBJ2-2; V: TRBV4-3; D: .; size: .; CDR3: CASSQEGGTGELFF; DNA: TGCGCCAGCAGCCAAGAAGGGGGAACCGGGGAGCTGTTTTTT
J: TRBJ1-1; V: TRBV29-1; D: .; size: .; CDR3: CSVEGGLQGTAFF; DNA: TGCAGCGTTGAGGGGGGTTTACAGGGTACGGCTTTCTTT
J: TRBJ1-5; V: TRBV28; D: .; size: .; CDR3: CALGQVISNQPQHF; DNA: TGTGCCCTAGGGCAGGTTATTAGCAATCAGCCCCAGCATTTT
J: TRBJ2-5; V: TRBV18; D: .; size: few; CDR3: CASSPSPGAGETQYF; DNA: TGTGCCAGCTCACCGAGTCCAGGGGCGGGGGAGACCCAGTACTTC
J: TRBJ2-5; V: TRBV29-1; D: TRBD2; size: .; CDR3: CSGGRQLAGGLETQYF; DNA: TGCAGCGGAGGGCGGCAACTAGCGGGGGGCTTGGAGACCCAGTACTTC
J: TRBJ2-2; V: TRBV29-1; D: .; size: .; CDR3: CSVEDGSNTGELFF; DNA: TGCAGCGTTGAAGACGGTTCGAACACCGGGGAGCTGTTTTTT
J: TRBJ1-1; V: TRBV19; D: TRBD1; size: .; CDR3: CASSILAGGNTEAFF; DNA: TGTGCCAGTAGTATATTGGCAGGGGGGAACACTGAAGCTTTCTTT
J: TRBJ1-5; V: TRBV6-5; D: .; size: .; CDR3: CASSAGSNQPQHF; DNA: TGTGCCAGCAGCGCAGGTAGCAATCAGCCCCAGCATTTT
J: TRBJ1-5; V: TRBV19; D: .; size: .; CDR3: CANPSEPRQPQHF; DNA: TGTGCCAATCCTTCTGAGCCGCGACAGCCCCAGCATTTT
J: TRBJ2-4; V: TRBV7-2; D: .; size: .; CDR3: CASSPESLAKNIQYF; DNA: TGTGCCAGCAGCCCTGAGAGCCTAGCCAAAAACATTCAGTACTTC
J: TRBJ1-1; V: TRBV6-5; D: .; size: once; CDR3: CASSYSPVDTEAFF; DNA: TGTGCCAGCAGTTACTCTCCGGTAGACACTGAAGCTTTCTTT
J: TRBJ1-4; V: TRBV27; D: TRBD1; size: .; CDR3: CASSSDRGLTNEKLFF; DNA: TGTGCCAGCAGTTCGGACAGGGGTTTAACTAATGAAAAACTGTTTTTT
J: TRBJ2-7; V: TRBV30; D: TRBD2; size: once; CDR3: CAWRLGGGNYEQYF; DNA: TGTGCCTGGAGGTTAGGCGGGGGGAACTACGAGCAGTACTTC
J: TRBJ2-7; V: TRBV6-1; D: .; size: .; CDR3: CATLTGLPYEQYF; DNA: TGTGCCACTCTCACAGGTCTTCCCTACGAGCAGTACTTC
J: TRBJ1-1; V: TRBV7-3; D: .; size: once; CDR3: CASSYGVVTEAFF; DNA: TGTGCCAGCAGTTACGGGGTGGTCACTGAAGCTTTCTTT
J: TRBJ1-2; V: TRBV19; D: .; size: .; CDR3: CASSRQGGYTF; DNA: TGTGCCAGTAGCCGACAAGGTGGCTACACCTTC
J: TRBJ2-4; V: TRBV18; D: .; size: .; CDR3: CASSPGLAKNIQYF; DNA: TGTGCCAGCTCACCCGGATTAGCCAAAAACATTCAGTACTTC
J: TRBJ1-1; V: TRBV19; D: .; size: .; CDR3: CATTSRDKAFF; DNA: TGTGCCACGACAAGTAGGGACAAAGCTTTCTTT
J: TRBJ2-5; V: TRBV30; D: .; size: .; CDR3: CAWSSRSTPETQYF; DNA: TGTGCCTGGAGTTCCAGGAGTACACCTGAGACCCAGTACTTC
J: TRBJ1-1; V: TRBV7-9; D: TRBD1; size: .; CDR3: CASSLRGLIEAFF; DNA: TGTGCCAGCAGCTTAAGGGGGCTCATTGAAGCTTTCTTT
J: TRBJ2-6; V: TRBV30; D: TRBD1; size: .; CDR3: CAWSRDRSDSGANVLTF; DNA: TGTGCCTGGAGTCGGGACAGGTCCGACTCTGGGGCCAACGTCCTGACTTTC
J: TRBJ1-1; V: TRBV28; D: .; size: .; CDR3: CASSRGTENTEAFF; DNA: TGTGCCAGCAGCCGAGGGACTGAGAACACTGAAGCTTTCTTT
J: TRBJ1-5; V: TRBV6-5; D: .; size: few; CDR3: CASSRDSNQPQHF; DNA: TGTGCCAGCAGTCGGGACTCTAATCAGCCCCAGCATTTT
J: TRBJ2-7; V: TRBV5-1; D: .; size: .; CDR3: CASSLGASNYEQYF; DNA: TGCGCCAGCAGCCTCGGGGCTAGTAACTACGAGCAGTACTTC
J: TRBJ1-5; V: TRBV19; D: .; size: .; CDR3: CASSYTFYESNQPQHF; DNA: TGTGCCAGTAGTTATACTTTTTACGAGAGCAATCAGCCCCAGCATTTT
J: TRBJ2-2; V: TRBV28; D: TRBD1; size: .; CDR3: CASSSGQGNRELFF; DNA: TGTGCCAGCAGTTCGGGACAGGGTAACAGGGAGCTGTTTTTT
J: TRBJ2-6; V: TRBV5-6; D: .; size: .; CDR3: CASSPKQAAGANVLTF; DNA: TGTGCCAGCAGTCCGAAACAGGCGGCTGGGGCCAACGTCCTGACTTTC
J: TRBJ1-2; V: TRBV29-1; D: .; size: .; CDR3: CSVDSGSGGYTF; DNA: TGCAGCGTGGACTCAGGGTCGGGAGGCTACACCTTC
J: TRBJ2-1; V: TRBV27; D: .; size: once; CDR3: CASSYGQGGYNEQFF; DNA: TGTGCCAGCAGTTATGGGCAGGGGGGGTACAATGAGCAGTTCTTC
J: TRBJ1-4; V: TRBV28; D: TRBD1; size: .; CDR3: CANGTGLRPAVKLFF; DNA: TGTGCCAACGGGACAGGGCTCCGACCAGCTGTAAAACTGTTTTTT
J: TRBJ1-6; V: TRBV18; D: .; size: few; CDR3: CASSPGHSNSPLHF; DNA: TGTGCCAGCTCACCTGGACACTCGAATTCACCCCTCCACTTT
J: TRBJ1-5; V: TRBV6-5; D: TRBD1; size: .; CDR3: CASSYGTGGNQPQHF; DNA: TGTGCCAGCAGTTACGGGACAGGGGGCAATCAGCCCCAGCATTTT
J: TRBJ2-7; V: TRBV6-5; D: TRBD1; size: .; CDR3: CASSKTGHSYEQYF; DNA: TGTGCCAGCAGTAAGACAGGGCACTCCTACGAGCAGTACTTC
J: TRBJ2-7; V: TRBV6-6; D: .; size: .; CDR3: CASRRQVSYEQYF; DNA: TGTGCCAGCAGGAGACAGGTGTCCTACGAGCAGTACTTC
J: TRBJ2-1; V: TRBV10-1; D: TRBD1; size: .; CDR3: CASSTTPGTGTNEQFF; DNA: TGCGCCAGCAGTACTACTCCCGGGACAGGTACCAATGAGCAGTTCTTC
J: TRBJ1-3; V: TRBV7-8; D: .; size: .; CDR3: CASSSRRGNTIYF; DNA: TGTGCCAGCAGCTCGCGAAGGGGAAACACCATATATTTT
J: TRBJ1-5; V: TRBV7-2; D: TRBD1; size: .; CDR3: CASTSSTGRDQPQHF; DNA: TGTGCCAGCACCTCTTCGACAGGGAGGGACCAGCCCCAGCATTTT
J: TRBJ1-5; V: TRBV6-1; D: .; size: .; CDR3: CASSVGGTSNQPQHF; DNA: TGTGCCAGCAGTGTAGGCGGTACTAGCAATCAGCCCCAGCATTTT